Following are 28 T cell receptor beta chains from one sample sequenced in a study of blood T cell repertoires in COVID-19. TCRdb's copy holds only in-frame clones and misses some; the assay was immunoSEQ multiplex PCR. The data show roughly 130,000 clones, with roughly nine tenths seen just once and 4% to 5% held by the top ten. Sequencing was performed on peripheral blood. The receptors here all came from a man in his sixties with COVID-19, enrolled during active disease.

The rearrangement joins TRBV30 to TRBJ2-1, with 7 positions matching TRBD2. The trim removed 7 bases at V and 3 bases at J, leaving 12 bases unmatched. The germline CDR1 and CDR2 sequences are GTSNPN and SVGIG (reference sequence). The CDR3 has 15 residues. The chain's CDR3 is CALSREGGIYNEQFF. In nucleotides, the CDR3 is TGTGCCTTGTCGAGGGAGGGAGGGATCTACAATGAGCAGTTCTTC.

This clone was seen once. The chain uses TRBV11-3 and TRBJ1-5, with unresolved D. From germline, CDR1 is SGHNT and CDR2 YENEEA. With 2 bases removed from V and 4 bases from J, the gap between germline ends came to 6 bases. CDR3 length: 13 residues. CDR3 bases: TGTGCCAGCAGCTTATCCCGGAATCAGCCCCAGCATTTT. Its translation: CASSLSRNQPQHF.

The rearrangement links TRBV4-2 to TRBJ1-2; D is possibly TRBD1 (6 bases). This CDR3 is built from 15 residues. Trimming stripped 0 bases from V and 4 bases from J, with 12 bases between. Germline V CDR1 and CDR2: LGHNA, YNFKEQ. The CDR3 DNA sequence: TGTGCCAGCAGCCAAGATCCAGGGGAGACCTATGGCTACACCTTC. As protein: CASSQDPGETYGYTF.

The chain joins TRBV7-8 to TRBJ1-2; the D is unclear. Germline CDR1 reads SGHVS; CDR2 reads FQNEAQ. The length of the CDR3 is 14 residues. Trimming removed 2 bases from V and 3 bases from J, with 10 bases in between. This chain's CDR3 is CASSLPGKYYGYTF. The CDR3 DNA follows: TGTGCCAGCAGCTTACCCGGGAAATACTATGGCTACACCTTC.

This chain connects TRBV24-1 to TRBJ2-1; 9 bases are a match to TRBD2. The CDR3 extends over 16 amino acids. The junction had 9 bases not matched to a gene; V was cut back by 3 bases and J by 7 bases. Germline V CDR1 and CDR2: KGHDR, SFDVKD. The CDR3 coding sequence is TGTGCCACCAGTGATACCGCGGGAGGGCCGGGGAATGAGCAGTTCTTC. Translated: CATSDTAGGPGNEQFF.

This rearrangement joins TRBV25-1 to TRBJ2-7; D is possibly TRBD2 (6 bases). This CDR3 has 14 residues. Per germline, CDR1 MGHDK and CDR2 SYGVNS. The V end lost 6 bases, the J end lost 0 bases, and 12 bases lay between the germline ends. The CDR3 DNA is TGTGCCAGCAGCAGACTAGGGAGCTCCTACGAGCAGTACTTC. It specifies CASSRLGSSYEQYF.

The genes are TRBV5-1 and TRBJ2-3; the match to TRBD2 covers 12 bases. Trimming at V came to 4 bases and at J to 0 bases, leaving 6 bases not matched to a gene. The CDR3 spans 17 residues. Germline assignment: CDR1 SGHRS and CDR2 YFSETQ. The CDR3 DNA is TGCGCCAGCAGCCCAGGGACTAGCGGGCCCAGCACAGATACGCAGTATTTT. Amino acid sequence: CASSPGTSGPSTDTQYF.

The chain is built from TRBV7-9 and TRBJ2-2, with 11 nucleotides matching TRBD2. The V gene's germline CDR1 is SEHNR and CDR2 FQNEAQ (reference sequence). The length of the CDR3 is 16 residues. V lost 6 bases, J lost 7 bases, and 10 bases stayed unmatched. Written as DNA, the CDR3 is TGTGCCAGCAGGATCCTACTAGCGGGAGTTGGCGGGGAGCTGTTTTTT. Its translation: CASRILLAGVGGELFF.

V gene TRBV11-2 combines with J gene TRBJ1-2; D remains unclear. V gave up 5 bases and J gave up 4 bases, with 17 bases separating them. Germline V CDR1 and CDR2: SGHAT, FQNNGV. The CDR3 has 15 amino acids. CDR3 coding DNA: TGTGCCAGCAGCCTGACTGCCGAGGAGGTCTATGGCTACACCTTC. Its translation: CASSLTAEEVYGYTF.

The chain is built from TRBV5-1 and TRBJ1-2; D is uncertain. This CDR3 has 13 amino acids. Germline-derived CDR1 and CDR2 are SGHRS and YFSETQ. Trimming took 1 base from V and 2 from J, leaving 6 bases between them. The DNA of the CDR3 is TGCGCCAGCAGCTTGTTCCAGAACTATGGCTACACCTTC. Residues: CASSLFQNYGYTF.

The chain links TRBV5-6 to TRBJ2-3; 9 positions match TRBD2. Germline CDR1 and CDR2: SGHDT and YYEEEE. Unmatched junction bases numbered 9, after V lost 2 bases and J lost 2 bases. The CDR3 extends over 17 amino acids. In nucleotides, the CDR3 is TGTGCCAGCAGCTTCAACCTAGCGGGGTCCCACACAGATACGCAGTATTTT. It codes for CASSFNLAGSHTDTQYF. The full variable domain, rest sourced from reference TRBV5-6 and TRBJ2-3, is DAGVTQSPTHLIKTRGQQVTLRCSPKSGHDTVSWYQQALGQGPQFIFQYYEEEERQRGNFPDRFSGHQFPNYSSELNVNALLLGDSALYLCASSFNLAGSHTDTQYFGPGTRLTVL.

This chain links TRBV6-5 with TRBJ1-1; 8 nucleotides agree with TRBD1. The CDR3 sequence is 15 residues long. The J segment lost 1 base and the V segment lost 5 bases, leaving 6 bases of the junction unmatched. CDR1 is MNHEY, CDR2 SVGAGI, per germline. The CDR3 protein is CASSPLGQGNTEAFF. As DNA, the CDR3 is TGTGCCAGCAGTCCACTTGGACAGGGGAACACTGAAGCTTTCTTT.

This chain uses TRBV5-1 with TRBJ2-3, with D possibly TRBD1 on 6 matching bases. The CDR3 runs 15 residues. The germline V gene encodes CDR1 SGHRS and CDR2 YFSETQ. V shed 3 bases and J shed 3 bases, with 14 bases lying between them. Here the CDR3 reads CASSYGQYKTDTQYF. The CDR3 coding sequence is TGCGCCAGCAGCTACGGACAGTATAAGACAGATACGCAGTATTTT.

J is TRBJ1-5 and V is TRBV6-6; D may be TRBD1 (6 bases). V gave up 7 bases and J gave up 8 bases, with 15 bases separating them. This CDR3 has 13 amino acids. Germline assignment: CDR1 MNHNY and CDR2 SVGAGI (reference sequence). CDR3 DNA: TGTGCCAGCACCCCGACAGGATCGAAGCCCCAGCATTTT. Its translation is CASTPTGSKPQHF.

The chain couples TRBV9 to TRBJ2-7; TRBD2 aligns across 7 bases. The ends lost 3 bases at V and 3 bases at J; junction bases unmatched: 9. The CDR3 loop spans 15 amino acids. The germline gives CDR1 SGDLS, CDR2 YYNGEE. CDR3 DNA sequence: TGTGCCAGCAGCGCCCTAGGCGGACTAGACTACGAGCAGTACTTC. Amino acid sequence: CASSALGGLDYEQYF.

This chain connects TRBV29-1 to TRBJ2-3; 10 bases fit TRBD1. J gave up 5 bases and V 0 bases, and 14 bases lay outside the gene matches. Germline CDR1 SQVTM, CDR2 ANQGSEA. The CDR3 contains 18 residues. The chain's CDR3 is CSVEDPSTGTGEIDTQYF. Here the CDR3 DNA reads TGCAGCGTTGAAGATCCATCAACCGGGACAGGGGAGATAGATACGCAGTATTTT.

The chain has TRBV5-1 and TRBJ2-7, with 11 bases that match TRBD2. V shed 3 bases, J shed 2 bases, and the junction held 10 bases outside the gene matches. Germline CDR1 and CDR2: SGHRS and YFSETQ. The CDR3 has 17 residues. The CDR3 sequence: CASSSLAGGPPPYEQYF. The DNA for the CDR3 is TGCGCCAGCAGCTCCCTAGCGGGAGGCCCTCCGCCCTACGAGCAGTACTTC. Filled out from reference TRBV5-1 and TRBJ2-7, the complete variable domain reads KAGVTQTPRYLIKTRGQQVTLSCSPISGHRSVSWYQQTPGQGLQFLFEYFSETQRNKGNFPGRFSGRQFSNSRSEMNVSTLELGDSALYLCASSSLAGGPPPYEQYFGPGTRLTVT.

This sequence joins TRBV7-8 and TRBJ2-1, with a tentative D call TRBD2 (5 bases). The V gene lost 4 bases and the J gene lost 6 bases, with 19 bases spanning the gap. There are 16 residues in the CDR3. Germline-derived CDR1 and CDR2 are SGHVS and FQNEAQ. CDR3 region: CASSSSRTSGGNEQFF. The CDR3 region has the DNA TGTGCCAGCAGCTCTTCTAGGACGAGCGGCGGCAATGAGCAGTTCTTC.

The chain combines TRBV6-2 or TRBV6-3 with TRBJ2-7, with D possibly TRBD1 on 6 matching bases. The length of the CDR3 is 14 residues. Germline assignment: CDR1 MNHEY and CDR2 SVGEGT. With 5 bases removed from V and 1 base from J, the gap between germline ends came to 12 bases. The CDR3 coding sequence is TGTGCCAGCAGTGAGTCAGGGGCATCCTACGAGCAGTACTTC. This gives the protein CASSESGASYEQYF.

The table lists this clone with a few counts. The CDR3 DNA is TGCAGTGCTAGTAACAATTTTGGTGAGCAGTTCTTC. Its protein is CSASNNFGEQFF. The chain is built from TRBV20-1 and TRBJ2-1; no clear D. The CDR3 consists of 12 residues. The V gene lost 3 bases and the J gene lost 9 bases, with 12 bases spanning the gap. CDR1 and CDR2 from the germline V gene are DFQATT and SNEGSKA (reference sequence).

The CDR3 region has the DNA TGTGCCAGCAGCCAACCACAAGATACAGATACGCAGTATTTT. As protein: CASSQPQDTDTQYF. This rearrangement joins TRBV7-9 to TRBJ2-3, with no clear D. Trimming left V 5 bases short and J 3 bases short, with 12 bases between. The CDR3 loop spans 14 amino acids. Germline V gene lookup returns CDR1 SEHNR and CDR2 FQNEAQ (reference sequence).

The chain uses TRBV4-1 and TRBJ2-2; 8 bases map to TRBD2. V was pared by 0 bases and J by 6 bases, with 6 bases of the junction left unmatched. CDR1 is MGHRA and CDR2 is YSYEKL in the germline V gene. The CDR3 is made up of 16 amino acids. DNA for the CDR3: TGCGCCAGCAGCCAAGATAGAGGACTAGCCGCCGGGGAGCTGTTTTTT. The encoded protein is CASSQDRGLAAGELFF.

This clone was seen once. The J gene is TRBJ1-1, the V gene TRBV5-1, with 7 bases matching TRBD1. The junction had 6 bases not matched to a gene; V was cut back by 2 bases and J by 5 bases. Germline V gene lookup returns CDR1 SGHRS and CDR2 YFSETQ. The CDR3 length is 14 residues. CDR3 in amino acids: CASSLGQEGTEAFF. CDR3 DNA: TGCGCCAGCAGCTTAGGACAGGAAGGGACTGAAGCTTTCTTT.

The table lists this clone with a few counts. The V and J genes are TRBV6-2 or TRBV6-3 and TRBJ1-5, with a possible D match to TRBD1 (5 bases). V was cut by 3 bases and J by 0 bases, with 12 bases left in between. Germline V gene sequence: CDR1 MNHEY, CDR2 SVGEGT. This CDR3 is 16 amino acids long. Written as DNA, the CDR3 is TGTGCCAGCAGTTATATTTCCAGGGATAGCAATCAGCCCCAGCATTTT. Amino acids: CASSYISRDSNQPQHF.

As DNA, the CDR3 is TGTGCCAGCAGCGCCCTAGCGGGAGCCTTCGGGGAGGCCAAAAACATTCAGTACTTC. Protein product: CASSALAGAFGEAKNIQYF. This chain joins TRBV11-3 and TRBJ2-4, with 10 nucleotides matching TRBD2. J lost 1 base, V lost 5 bases, and 14 bases had no gene match. The CDR3 extends over 19 amino acids. The germline CDR1 and CDR2 sequences are SGHNT and YENEEA.

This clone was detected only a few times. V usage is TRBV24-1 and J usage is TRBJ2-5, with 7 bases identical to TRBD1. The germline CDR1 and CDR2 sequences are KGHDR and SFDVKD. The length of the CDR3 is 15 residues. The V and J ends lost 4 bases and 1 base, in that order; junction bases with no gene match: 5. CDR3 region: CATSERGQLQETQYF. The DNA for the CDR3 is TGTGCCACCAGTGAAAGGGGACAGCTCCAAGAGACCCAGTACTTC.

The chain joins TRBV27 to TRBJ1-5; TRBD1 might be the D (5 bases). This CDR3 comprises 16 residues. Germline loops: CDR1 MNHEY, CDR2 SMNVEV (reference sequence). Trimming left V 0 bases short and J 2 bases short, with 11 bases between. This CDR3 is CASSLSGSGGNQPQHF. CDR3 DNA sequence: TGTGCCAGCAGTTTATCGGGGTCGGGGGGCAATCAGCCCCAGCATTTT.

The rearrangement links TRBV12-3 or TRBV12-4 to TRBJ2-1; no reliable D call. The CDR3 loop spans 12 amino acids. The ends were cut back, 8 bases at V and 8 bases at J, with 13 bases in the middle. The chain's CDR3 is CASFLTGDEQFF. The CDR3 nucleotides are TGTGCCAGCTTCCTGACTGGTGATGAGCAGTTCTTC.